These T cell receptor beta chains were read from a single sample in a study of control samples from healthy donors and cancer patients. TCRdb's copy holds only in-frame clones and misses some; the assay was immunoSEQ multiplex PCR. The table lists 70,000 or so clones, about 90% of them singletons, with 15% to 20% in the top ten. Material for sequencing was PBMCs. The source of these receptors is a man aged 55 to 70 with lung cancer. Each CDR3 is given with its conserved first and last residue. A D gene is named only where the DNA matches it firmly. Clone size, where shown, is once, few, many, or a class for clones that have expanded.

CDR3 protein: CATSPEGRGSTGELFF; CDR3 DNA: TGTGCCACCAGCCCCGAGGGCAGGGGGTCCACCGGGGAGCTGTTTTTT; clone size: .; J gene: TRBJ2-2; D gene: TRBD1; V gene: TRBV24-1
CDR3 protein: CASTGTTGPGANVLTF; CDR3 DNA: TGTGCCAGCACCGGGACTACAGGCCCCGGGGCCAACGTCCTGACTTTC; clone size: .; J gene: TRBJ2-6; D gene: TRBD2; V gene: TRBV9
CDR3 protein: CASSVDSNEKLFF; CDR3 DNA: TGTGCCAGCAGCGTGGACAGCAATGAAAAACTGTTTTTT; clone size: .; J gene: TRBJ1-4; D gene: .; V gene: TRBV9
CDR3 protein: CASSRGNTDSPLHF; CDR3 DNA: TGTGCCAGTAGCAGGGGGAATACGGATTCACCCCTCCACTTT; clone size: .; J gene: TRBJ1-6; D gene: TRBD1; V gene: TRBV19
CDR3 protein: CASSQPPSSGASYNEQFF; CDR3 DNA: TGTGCCAGCAGCCAACCACCGTCTAGCGGGGCCTCGTACAATGAGCAGTTCTTC; clone size: .; J gene: TRBJ2-1; D gene: TRBD2; V gene: TRBV4-2
CDR3 protein: CASSVVPSYEQYF; CDR3 DNA: TGTGCCAGCAGCGTGGTTCCCTCCTACGAGCAGTACTTC; clone size: .; J gene: TRBJ2-7; D gene: .; V gene: TRBV11-2
CDR3 protein: CASSPYRGTVPDTQYF; CDR3 DNA: TGTGCCAGTAGTCCTTATCGTGGGACGGTGCCAGATACGCAGTATTTT; clone size: .; J gene: TRBJ2-3; D gene: .; V gene: TRBV3-1/TRBV3-2
CDR3 protein: CASSTDWGVNSPLHF; CDR3 DNA: TGTGCCAGCAGCACGGACTGGGGAGTTAATTCACCCCTCCACTTT; clone size: .; J gene: TRBJ1-6; D gene: .; V gene: TRBV7-9
CDR3 protein: CASGLGGTGGNEQFF; CDR3 DNA: TGTGCTAGTGGTTTGGGCGGGACAGGGGGGAATGAGCAGTTCTTC; clone size: few; J gene: TRBJ2-1; D gene: TRBD1; V gene: TRBV12-5
CDR3 protein: CATSRVGQAYYGYTF; CDR3 DNA: TGTGCCACCAGCAGAGTGGGGCAAGCGTACTATGGCTACACCTTC; clone size: .; J gene: TRBJ1-2; D gene: .; V gene: TRBV15
CDR3 protein: CASSLLDRNTEAFF; CDR3 DNA: TGCGCCAGCAGCTTACTGGACCGGAACACTGAAGCTTTCTTT; clone size: .; J gene: TRBJ1-1; D gene: .; V gene: TRBV5-1
CDR3 protein: CASSSTGPQAPLHF; CDR3 DNA: TGTGCCAGCAGCTCCACGGGGCCCCAGGCCCCCCTCCACTTT; clone size: .; J gene: TRBJ1-6; D gene: .; V gene: TRBV7-3
CDR3 protein: CASSPRGAYQETQYF; CDR3 DNA: TGTGCCAGCAGCCCCCGAGGGGCGTACCAAGAGACCCAGTACTTC; clone size: few; J gene: TRBJ2-5; D gene: .; V gene: TRBV7-3
CDR3 protein: CASRWTGDAYGYTF; CDR3 DNA: TGTGCCAGCAGGTGGACAGGAGATGCTTATGGCTACACCTTC; clone size: .; J gene: TRBJ1-2; D gene: TRBD1; V gene: TRBV6-5
CDR3 protein: CASSLTVNTEAFF; CDR3 DNA: TGTGCCAGCAGCTTAACTGTGAACACTGAAGCTTTCTTT; clone size: .; J gene: TRBJ1-1; D gene: .; V gene: TRBV7-3
CDR3 protein: CASSVGQGDEQFF; CDR3 DNA: TGTGCCAGCAGCGTAGGACAGGGGGATGAGCAGTTCTTC; clone size: .; J gene: TRBJ2-1; D gene: TRBD1; V gene: TRBV9
CDR3 protein: CASSPTVAGANVLTF; CDR3 DNA: TGTGCCAGCTCACCAACGGTTGCTGGGGCCAACGTCCTGACTTTC; clone size: .; J gene: TRBJ2-6; D gene: .; V gene: TRBV18
CDR3 protein: CSVAGILYNEQFF; CDR3 DNA: TGCAGCGTTGCAGGTATACTCTACAATGAGCAGTTCTTC; clone size: .; J gene: TRBJ2-1; D gene: .; V gene: TRBV29-1
CDR3 protein: CASSTTGSGVTQYF; CDR3 DNA: TGCGCCAGCAGCACGACAGGGAGCGGTGTGACCCAGTACTTC; clone size: .; J gene: TRBJ2-5; D gene: TRBD1; V gene: TRBV5-1
CDR3 protein: CASSQTRNTDTQYF; CDR3 DNA: TGTGCCAGTAGTCAGACTAGAAACACAGATACGCAGTATTTT; clone size: .; J gene: TRBJ2-3; D gene: .; V gene: TRBV19
CDR3 protein: CASILGYEQYF; CDR3 DNA: TGTGCCAGCATTTTAGGGTACGAGCAGTACTTC; clone size: .; J gene: TRBJ2-7; D gene: .; V gene: TRBV2
CDR3 protein: CSVESMRGPEPKQFF; CDR3 DNA: TGCAGCGTTGAAAGTATGCGGGGGCCCGAGCCTAAGCAGTTCTTC; clone size: .; J gene: TRBJ2-1; D gene: .; V gene: TRBV29-1
CDR3 protein: CASRVDLNTGELFF; CDR3 DNA: TGTGCCAGCAGAGTGGACCTCAACACCGGGGAGCTGTTTTTT; clone size: .; J gene: TRBJ2-2; D gene: .; V gene: TRBV11-2
CDR3 protein: CASSRSGNQPQHF; CDR3 DNA: TGTGCCAGCAGCCGGAGTGGCAATCAGCCCCAGCATTTT; clone size: .; J gene: TRBJ1-5; D gene: .; V gene: TRBV5-6
CDR3 protein: CASTVDRAYGYTF; CDR3 DNA: TGTGCCAGCACCGTCGACAGGGCCTATGGCTACACCTTC; clone size: .; J gene: TRBJ1-2; D gene: TRBD1; V gene: TRBV12-3/TRBV12-4
CDR3 protein: CASIQGSANTGELFF; CDR3 DNA: TGTGCCAGCATACAGGGATCGGCGAACACCGGGGAGCTGTTTTTT; clone size: .; J gene: TRBJ2-2; D gene: .; V gene: TRBV2
CDR3 protein: CARIIGGKAYGYTF; CDR3 DNA: TGCGCCAGGATTATAGGGGGGAAGGCCTATGGCTACACCTTC; clone size: .; J gene: TRBJ1-2; D gene: .; V gene: TRBV10-2
CDR3 protein: CASSEAHRANSPLHF; CDR3 DNA: TGTGCCAGCAGTGAAGCTCACCGGGCGAATTCACCCCTCCACTTT; clone size: .; J gene: TRBJ1-6; D gene: .; V gene: TRBV6-1
CDR3 protein: CASSLRSHGGPNTEAFF; CDR3 DNA: TGTGCCAGCAGTCTCCGGAGTCACGGCGGCCCAAACACTGAAGCTTTCTTT; clone size: .; J gene: TRBJ1-1; D gene: .; V gene: TRBV2
CDR3 protein: CASELGTNSPLHF; CDR3 DNA: TGCGCCAGCGAGCTGGGGACTAATTCACCCCTCCACTTT; clone size: .; J gene: TRBJ1-6; D gene: .; V gene: TRBV10-2
CDR3 protein: CASSSTWNTEAFF; CDR3 DNA: TGTGCCAGCAGCTCGACCTGGAACACTGAAGCTTTCTTT; clone size: .; J gene: TRBJ1-1; D gene: .; V gene: TRBV9
CDR3 protein: CASSGTGGTEAFF; CDR3 DNA: TGCGCCAGCAGCGGGACAGGGGGCACTGAAGCTTTCTTT; clone size: .; J gene: TRBJ1-1; D gene: TRBD1; V gene: TRBV5-1
CDR3 protein: CSVDPGLATDTQYF; CDR3 DNA: TGCAGCGTTGATCCGGGGTTAGCGACAGATACGCAGTATTTT; clone size: .; J gene: TRBJ2-3; D gene: .; V gene: TRBV29-1
CDR3 protein: CASSAQDRLGTEAFF; CDR3 DNA: TGTGCCAGCAGCGCGCAGGACAGGTTGGGCACTGAAGCTTTCTTT; clone size: .; J gene: TRBJ1-1; D gene: TRBD1; V gene: TRBV9
CDR3 protein: CASTRDGQLGSPLHF; CDR3 DNA: TGCGCCAGCACGAGGGATGGACAGCTCGGTTCACCCCTCCACTTT; clone size: once; J gene: TRBJ1-6; D gene: .; V gene: TRBV5-1
CDR3 protein: CASSPWTGGSYEQYF; CDR3 DNA: TGTGCCAGCAGTCCATGGACAGGGGGCTCGTACGAGCAGTACTTC; clone size: few; J gene: TRBJ2-7; D gene: TRBD1; V gene: TRBV6-5
CDR3 protein: CASSLDQETQYF; CDR3 DNA: TGTGCCAGCAGCTTAGACCAAGAGACCCAGTACTTC; clone size: .; J gene: TRBJ2-5; D gene: .; V gene: TRBV7-7
CDR3 protein: CASSTTGKGIQPQHF; CDR3 DNA: TGTGCCAGCAGTACGACAGGGAAGGGTATTCAGCCCCAGCATTTT; clone size: .; J gene: TRBJ1-5; D gene: TRBD1; V gene: TRBV28